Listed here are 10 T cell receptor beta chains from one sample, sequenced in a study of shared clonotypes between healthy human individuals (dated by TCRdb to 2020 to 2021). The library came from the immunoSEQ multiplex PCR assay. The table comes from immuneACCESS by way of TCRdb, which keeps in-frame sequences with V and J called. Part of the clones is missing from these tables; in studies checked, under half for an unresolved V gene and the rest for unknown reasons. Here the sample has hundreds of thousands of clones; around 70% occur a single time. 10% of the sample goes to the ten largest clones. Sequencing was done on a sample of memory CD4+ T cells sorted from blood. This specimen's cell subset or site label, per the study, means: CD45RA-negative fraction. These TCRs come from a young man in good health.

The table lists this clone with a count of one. The CDR3 loop reads CASSPGGARGHNEQFF. CDR3 nucleotides: TGCGCCAGCAGCCCGGGGGGGGCGAGGGGTCACAATGAGCAGTTCTTC. The rearrangement joins TRBV5-1 to TRBJ2-1; 8 bases fit TRBD2. The CDR3 contains 16 residues. V lost 4 bases, J lost 5 bases, and 11 bases stayed unmatched. Per germline, CDR1 SGHRS and CDR2 YFSETQ.

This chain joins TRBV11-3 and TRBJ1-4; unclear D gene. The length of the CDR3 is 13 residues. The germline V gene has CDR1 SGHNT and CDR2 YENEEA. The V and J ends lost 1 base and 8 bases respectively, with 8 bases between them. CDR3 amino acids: CASSLGPREKLFF. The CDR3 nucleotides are TGTGCCAGCAGCTTAGGCCCGAGAGAAAAACTGTTTTTT.

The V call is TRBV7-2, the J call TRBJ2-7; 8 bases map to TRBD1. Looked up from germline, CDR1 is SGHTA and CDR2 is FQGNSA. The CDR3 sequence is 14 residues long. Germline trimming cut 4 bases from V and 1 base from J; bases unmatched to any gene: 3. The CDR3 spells CASSSYRGSYEQYF. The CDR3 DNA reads TGTGCCAGCAGCTCCTACAGGGGGTCCTACGAGCAGTACTTC.

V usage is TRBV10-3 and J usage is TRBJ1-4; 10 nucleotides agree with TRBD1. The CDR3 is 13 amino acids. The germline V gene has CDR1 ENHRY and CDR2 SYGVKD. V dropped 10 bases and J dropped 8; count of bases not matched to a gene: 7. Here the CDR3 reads CATGQGVREKLFF. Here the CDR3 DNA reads TGTGCCACTGGACAGGGGGTTAGAGAAAAACTGTTTTTT.

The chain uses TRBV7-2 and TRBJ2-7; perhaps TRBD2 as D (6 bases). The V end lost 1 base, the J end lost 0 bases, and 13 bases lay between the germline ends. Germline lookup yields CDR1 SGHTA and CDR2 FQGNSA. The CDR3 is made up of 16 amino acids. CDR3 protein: CASSLVGSGGSYEQYF. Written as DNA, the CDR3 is TGTGCCAGCAGCTTAGTTGGTAGCGGAGGCTCCTACGAGCAGTACTTC.

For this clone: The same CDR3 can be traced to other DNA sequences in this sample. DNA for the CDR3: TGTGCCAGCAGCCGACAGGTGTCTGGGGCCAACGTCCTGACTTTC. Translated, it gives CASSRQVSGANVLTF. The rearrangement links TRBV11-2 to TRBJ2-6, with D perhaps TRBD1 (6 bases). Trimming pared 5 bases from V and 1 base from J, leaving 9 bases between. The CDR3 has 15 amino acids. Germline CDR1 and CDR2: SGHAT and FQNNGV.

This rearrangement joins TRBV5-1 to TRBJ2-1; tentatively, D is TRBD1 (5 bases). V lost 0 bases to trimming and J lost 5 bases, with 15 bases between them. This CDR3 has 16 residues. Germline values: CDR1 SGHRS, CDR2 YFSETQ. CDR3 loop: CASSLEGDSYDNEQFF. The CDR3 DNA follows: TGCGCCAGCAGCTTGGAAGGGGATTCTTACGACAATGAGCAGTTCTTC. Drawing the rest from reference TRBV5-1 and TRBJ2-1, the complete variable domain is KAGVTQTPRYLIKTRGQQVTLSCSPISGHRSVSWYQQTPGQGLQFLFEYFSETQRNKGNFPGRFSGRQFSNSRSEMNVSTLELGDSALYLCASSLEGDSYDNEQFFGPGTRLTVL.

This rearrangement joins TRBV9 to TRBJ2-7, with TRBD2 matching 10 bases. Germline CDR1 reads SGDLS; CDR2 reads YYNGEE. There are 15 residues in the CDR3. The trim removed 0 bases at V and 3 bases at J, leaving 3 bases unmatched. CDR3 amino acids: CASSVDPSGSYEQYF. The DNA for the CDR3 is TGTGCCAGCAGCGTAGATCCTAGCGGGAGCTACGAGCAGTACTTC.

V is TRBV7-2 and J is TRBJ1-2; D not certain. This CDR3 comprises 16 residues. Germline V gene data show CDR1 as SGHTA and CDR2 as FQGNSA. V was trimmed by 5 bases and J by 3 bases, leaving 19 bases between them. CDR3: CASSQRPGRQDYGYTF. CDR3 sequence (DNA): TGTGCCAGCAGCCAGCGGCCGGGCCGCCAGGACTATGGCTACACCTTC.

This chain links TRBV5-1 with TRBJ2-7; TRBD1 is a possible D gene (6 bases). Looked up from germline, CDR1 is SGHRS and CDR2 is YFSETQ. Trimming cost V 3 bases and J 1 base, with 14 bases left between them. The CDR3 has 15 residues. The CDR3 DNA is TGCGCCAGCAGCTACCTACGGGACACTTCCTACGAGCAGTACTTC. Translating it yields CASSYLRDTSYEQYF.